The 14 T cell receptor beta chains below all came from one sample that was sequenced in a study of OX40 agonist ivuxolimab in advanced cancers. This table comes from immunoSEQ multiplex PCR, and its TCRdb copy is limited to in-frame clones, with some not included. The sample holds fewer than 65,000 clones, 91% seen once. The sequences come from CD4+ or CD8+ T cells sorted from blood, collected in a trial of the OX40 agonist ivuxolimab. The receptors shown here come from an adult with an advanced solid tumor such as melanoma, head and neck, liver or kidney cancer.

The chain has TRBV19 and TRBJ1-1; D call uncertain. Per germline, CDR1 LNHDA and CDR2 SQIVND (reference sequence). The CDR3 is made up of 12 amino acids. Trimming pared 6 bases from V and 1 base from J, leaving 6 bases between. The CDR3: CASRGGNTEAFF. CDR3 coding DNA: TGTGCCAGTAGAGGCGGGAACACTGAAGCTTTCTTT.

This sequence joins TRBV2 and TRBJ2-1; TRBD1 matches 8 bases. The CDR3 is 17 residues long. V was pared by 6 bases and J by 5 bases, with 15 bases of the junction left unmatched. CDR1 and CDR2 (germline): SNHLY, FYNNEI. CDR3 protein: CASRPTGPGGVDNEQFF. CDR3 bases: TGTGCCAGCAGGCCAACGGGGCCAGGGGGCGTGGACAATGAGCAGTTCTTC.

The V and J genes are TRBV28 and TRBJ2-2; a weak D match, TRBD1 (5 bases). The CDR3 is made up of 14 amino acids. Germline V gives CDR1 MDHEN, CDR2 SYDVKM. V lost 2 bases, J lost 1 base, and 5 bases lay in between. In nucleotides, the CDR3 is TGTGCCAGCAGTTTAGACAGGAACACCGGGGAGCTGTTTTTT. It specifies CASSLDRNTGELFF.

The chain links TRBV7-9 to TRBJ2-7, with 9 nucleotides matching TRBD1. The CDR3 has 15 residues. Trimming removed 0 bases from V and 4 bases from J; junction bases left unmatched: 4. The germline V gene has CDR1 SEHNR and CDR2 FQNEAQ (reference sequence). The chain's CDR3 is CASSLAAQGAYEQYF. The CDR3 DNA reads TGTGCCAGCAGCTTAGCTGCACAGGGGGCATACGAGCAGTACTTC.

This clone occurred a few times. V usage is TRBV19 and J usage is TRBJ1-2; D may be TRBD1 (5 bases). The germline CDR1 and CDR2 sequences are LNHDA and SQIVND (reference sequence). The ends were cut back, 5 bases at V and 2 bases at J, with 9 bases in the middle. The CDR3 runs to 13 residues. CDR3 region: CASSLGTNYGYTF. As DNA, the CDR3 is TGTGCCAGTAGTTTGGGGACGAACTATGGCTACACCTTC.

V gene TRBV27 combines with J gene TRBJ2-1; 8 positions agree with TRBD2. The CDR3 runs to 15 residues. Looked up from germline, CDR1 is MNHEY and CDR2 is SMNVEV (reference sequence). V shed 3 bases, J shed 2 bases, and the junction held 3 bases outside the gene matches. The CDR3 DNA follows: TGTGCCAGCAGTTTGGACGGGGGGGCCTACAATGAGCAGTTCTTC. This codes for CASSLDGGAYNEQFF.

CDR3 amino acids: CASSLRQAYNEQFF. CDR3 sequence (DNA): TGTGCCAGCAGCCTCCGACAGGCATACAATGAGCAGTTCTTC. V gene TRBV6-5 combines with J gene TRBJ2-1, with a tentative D call TRBD1 (6 bases). Germline CDR1 MNHEY, CDR2 SVGAGI. V lost 6 bases and J lost 4, with 13 bases in between. This CDR3 is 14 amino acids long.

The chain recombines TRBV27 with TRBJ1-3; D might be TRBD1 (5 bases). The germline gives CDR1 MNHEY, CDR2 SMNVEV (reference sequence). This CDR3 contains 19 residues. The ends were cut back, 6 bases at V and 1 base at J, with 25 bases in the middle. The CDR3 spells CASRPFPPKGKWSGNTIYF. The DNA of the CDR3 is TGTGCCAGCAGGCCATTTCCCCCCAAGGGGAAATGGTCTGGAAACACCATATATTTT.

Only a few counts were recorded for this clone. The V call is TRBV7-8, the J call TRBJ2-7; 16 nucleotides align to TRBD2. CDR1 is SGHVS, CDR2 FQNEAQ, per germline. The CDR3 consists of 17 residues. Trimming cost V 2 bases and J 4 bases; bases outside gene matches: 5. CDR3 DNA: TGTGCCAGCAGCTTATACGGGACTAGCGGGGGGGAATACGAGCAGTACGTC. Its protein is CASSLYGTSGGEYEQYV.

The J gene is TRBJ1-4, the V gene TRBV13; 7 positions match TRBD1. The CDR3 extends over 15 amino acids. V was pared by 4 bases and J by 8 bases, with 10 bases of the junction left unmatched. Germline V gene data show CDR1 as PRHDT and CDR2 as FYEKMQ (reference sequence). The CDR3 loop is CASSSGQDDGEKLFF. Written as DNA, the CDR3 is TGTGCCAGCAGCTCCGGACAGGATGATGGAGAAAAACTGTTTTTT.

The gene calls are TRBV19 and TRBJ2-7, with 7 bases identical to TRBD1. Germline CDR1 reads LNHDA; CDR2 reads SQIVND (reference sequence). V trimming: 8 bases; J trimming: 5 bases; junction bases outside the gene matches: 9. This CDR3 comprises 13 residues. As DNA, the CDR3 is TGTGCCAGTTCACAGGGGCTTGGTAACGAGCAGTACTTC. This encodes CASSQGLGNEQYF.

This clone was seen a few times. CDR3 in amino acids: CASSTYNEQFF. The CDR3 bases are TGTGCCAGTAGTACATACAATGAGCAGTTCTTC. The rearrangement links TRBV19 to TRBJ2-1; no clear D gene. There are 11 residues in the CDR3. Trimming stripped 4 bases from V and 4 bases from J, with 2 bases between. Germline V gives CDR1 LNHDA, CDR2 SQIVND (reference sequence).

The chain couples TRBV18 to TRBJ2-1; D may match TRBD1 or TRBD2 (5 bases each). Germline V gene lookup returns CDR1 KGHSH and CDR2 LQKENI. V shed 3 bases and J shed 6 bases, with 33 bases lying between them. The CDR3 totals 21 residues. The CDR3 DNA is TGTGCCAGCTCACCCCCGGGTTGGGAATCCGGGGCTGGTGGTTTCTTCAATGAGCAGTTCTTC. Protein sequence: CASSPPGWESGAGGFFNEQFF.

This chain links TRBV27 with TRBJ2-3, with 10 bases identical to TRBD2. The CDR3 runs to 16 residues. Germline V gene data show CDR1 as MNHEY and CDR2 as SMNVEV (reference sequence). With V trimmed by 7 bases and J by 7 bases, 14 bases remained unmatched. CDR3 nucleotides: TGTGCCAGCATAGAGTCTAGCGGGAGCGGGGAAAATACGCAGTATTTT. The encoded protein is CASIESSGSGENTQYF.